Included here is one TCR beta chain sequence, with context. This specimen comes from a study of blood T cell repertoires in COVID-19. TCRdb's copy holds only in-frame clones and misses some; the assay was immunoSEQ multiplex PCR. The sample records 150,000 to 200,000 clones, roughly 86% being singletons. The CDR3 totals 16 residues. Germline assignment: CDR1 SGHRS and CDR2 YFSETQ. V trimming: 0 bases; J trimming: 0 bases; junction bases outside the gene matches: 5. The sequence came from a man aged 65-85 years with acute or convalescent COVID-19. The sample consisted of peripheral blood. The chain recombines TRBV5-1 with TRBJ2-7, with TRBD2 identical over 8 bases. The CDR3 region has the DNA TGCGCCAGCAGCTTGGAATGGACTAGCCTCTCCTACGAGCAGTACTTC. It translates to CASSLEWTSLSYEQYF.